The rows below give T cell receptor beta chains drawn from one sample of a study of monozygotic twins with inflammatory bowel disease. TCRdb re-called the 5' RACE reads and gives one entry per CDR3 protein, without DNA. This sample's table reports 350,000 to 500,000 distinct CDR3 sequences. Source material: blood. Receptors were obtained from a human donor with ulcerative colitis or Crohn's disease, or a healthy co-twin of an affected twin (not recorded which). The CDR3 runs from the conserved cysteine through the conserved F or W.

J: TRBJ1-5
V: TRBV20-1
CDR3: CSASRGALSNQPQHF

J: TRBJ1-6
V: TRBV7-8
CDR3: CAISTNSYNSPLHF

J: TRBJ1-1
V: TRBV9
CDR3: CASSVGGNIMNTEAFF

J: TRBJ1-1
V: TRBV19
CDR3: CATSRGTEAFF

J: TRBJ2-3
V: TRBV12-3/TRBV12-4
CDR3: CASSQSGATDTQYF

J: TRBJ2-2
V: TRBV10-3
CDR3: CAISGTTGELFF

J: TRBJ2-2
V: TRBV7-9
CDR3: CASSWQDTGELFF

J: TRBJ2-7
V: TRBV7-8
CDR3: CASSRYGGDRGSSYEQYF

J: TRBJ2-1
V: TRBV6-5
CDR3: CASSYPLLAGVLNEQFF

J: TRBJ2-2
V: TRBV28
CDR3: CASSFPRFGNTGELFF

J: TRBJ1-2
V: TRBV4-1
CDR3: CASSQGAGGYGYTF

J: TRBJ1-1
V: TRBV5-1
CDR3: CASSLSVQEDGLLNTEAFF

J: TRBJ1-6
V: TRBV10-2
CDR3: CASSEWQDLSPLHF

J: TRBJ2-7
V: TRBV9
CDR3: CASSVQREGYEQYF

J: TRBJ2-1
V: TRBV15
CDR3: CATSPRGIAGVEQFF

J: TRBJ2-1
V: TRBV11-3
CDR3: CASSLPAGGGNEQFF

J: TRBJ2-7
V: TRBV7-9
CDR3: CASSRQGEEYEQYF

J: TRBJ2-7
V: TRBV2
CDR3: CASSEPSGPYEQYF

J: TRBJ2-3
V: TRBV4-1
CDR3: CASSYYTGARTDTQYF

J: TRBJ1-2
V: TRBV7-8
CDR3: CASSDPGQPTLYGYTF

J: TRBJ2-1
V: TRBV11-2
CDR3: CASSPRELQRGGSYNEQFF

J: TRBJ2-5
V: TRBV14
CDR3: CASSTRQGRLETQYF

J: TRBJ2-7
V: TRBV29-1
CDR3: CSVETNSYEQYF

J: TRBJ2-5
V: TRBV4-1
CDR3: CASSQGGQGGKTQYF

J: TRBJ2-7
V: TRBV14
CDR3: CASSQVSGVYEQYF

J: TRBJ2-1
V: TRBV10-3
CDR3: CAISEGEIYNEQFF

J: TRBJ1-1
V: TRBV4-3
CDR3: CASSQGPRELNTEAFF

J: TRBJ1-2
V: TRBV4-1
CDR3: CASSQADRGFDGYTF

J: TRBJ1-2
V: TRBV6-1
CDR3: CASSPLGVGDGYTF

J: TRBJ1-5
V: TRBV10-3
CDR3: CAINSNSNQPQHF

J: TRBJ2-2
V: TRBV29-1
CDR3: CSARNTGELFF

J: TRBJ1-4
V: TRBV4-2
CDR3: CASSNRGINEKLFF

J: TRBJ2-1
V: TRBV7-9
CDR3: CASSLVAGQIYNEQFF